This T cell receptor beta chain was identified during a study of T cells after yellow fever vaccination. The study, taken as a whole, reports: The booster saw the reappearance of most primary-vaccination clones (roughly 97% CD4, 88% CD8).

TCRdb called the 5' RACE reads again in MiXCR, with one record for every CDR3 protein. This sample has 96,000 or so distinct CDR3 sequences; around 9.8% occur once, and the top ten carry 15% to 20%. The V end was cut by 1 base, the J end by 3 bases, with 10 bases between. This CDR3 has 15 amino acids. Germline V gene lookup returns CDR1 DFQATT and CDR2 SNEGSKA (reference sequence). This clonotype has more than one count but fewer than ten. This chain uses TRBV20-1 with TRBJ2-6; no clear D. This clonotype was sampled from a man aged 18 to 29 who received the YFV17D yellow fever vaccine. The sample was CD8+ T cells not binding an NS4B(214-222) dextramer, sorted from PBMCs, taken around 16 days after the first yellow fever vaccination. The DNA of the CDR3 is TGCAGTGCTAGAGCTTACAGAGGTGGGGCCAACGTCCTGACTTTC. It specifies CSARAYRGGANVLTF.